This TCR beta chain was sequenced for a study of CD8+ T cells in alopecia areata. The study, taken as a whole, reports: It was lesional scalp, especially alopecia totalis/universalis, that showed higher clonality than normal scalp. Many expanded lesional clones persisted in scalp and blood during tofacitinib treatment. Sequencing of scalp samples also captures resident alphabeta T cells of normal skin.

Germline V lookup: CDR1 SQVTM, CDR2 ANQGSEA. This CDR3 has 14 residues. On this clone itself: Its target is not known.

Described treatment: oral pan-JAK inhibitor, 5-10 mg twice daily. The investigators collected lesional scalp punch biopsies and peripheral blood from alopecia areata patients. Isolated RNA was reverse transcribed into cDNA used as the sequencing template. Profiled with immunoSEQ multiplex PCR; TCRdb holds only in-frame clones, not every one. The data contain some 190,000 clones, around 65% of them seen just once; the ten biggest clones take up roughly 1.2%. The receptor was derived from a human donor with alopecia areata. The V and J genes are TRBV29-1 and TRBJ2-5; 7 bases line up with TRBD1. Near its end, the DNA agrees better with TRBJ2-7, so the J call may be wrong. This specimen was CD4+ T cells sorted from blood, taken between weeks 43 and 45, from a patient treated with tofacitinib. The DNA for the CDR3 is TGCAGCGTGAGGGGCCGGGACAGCTCCTACGAGCAGTACTTC. Translation: CSVRGRDSSYEQYF.